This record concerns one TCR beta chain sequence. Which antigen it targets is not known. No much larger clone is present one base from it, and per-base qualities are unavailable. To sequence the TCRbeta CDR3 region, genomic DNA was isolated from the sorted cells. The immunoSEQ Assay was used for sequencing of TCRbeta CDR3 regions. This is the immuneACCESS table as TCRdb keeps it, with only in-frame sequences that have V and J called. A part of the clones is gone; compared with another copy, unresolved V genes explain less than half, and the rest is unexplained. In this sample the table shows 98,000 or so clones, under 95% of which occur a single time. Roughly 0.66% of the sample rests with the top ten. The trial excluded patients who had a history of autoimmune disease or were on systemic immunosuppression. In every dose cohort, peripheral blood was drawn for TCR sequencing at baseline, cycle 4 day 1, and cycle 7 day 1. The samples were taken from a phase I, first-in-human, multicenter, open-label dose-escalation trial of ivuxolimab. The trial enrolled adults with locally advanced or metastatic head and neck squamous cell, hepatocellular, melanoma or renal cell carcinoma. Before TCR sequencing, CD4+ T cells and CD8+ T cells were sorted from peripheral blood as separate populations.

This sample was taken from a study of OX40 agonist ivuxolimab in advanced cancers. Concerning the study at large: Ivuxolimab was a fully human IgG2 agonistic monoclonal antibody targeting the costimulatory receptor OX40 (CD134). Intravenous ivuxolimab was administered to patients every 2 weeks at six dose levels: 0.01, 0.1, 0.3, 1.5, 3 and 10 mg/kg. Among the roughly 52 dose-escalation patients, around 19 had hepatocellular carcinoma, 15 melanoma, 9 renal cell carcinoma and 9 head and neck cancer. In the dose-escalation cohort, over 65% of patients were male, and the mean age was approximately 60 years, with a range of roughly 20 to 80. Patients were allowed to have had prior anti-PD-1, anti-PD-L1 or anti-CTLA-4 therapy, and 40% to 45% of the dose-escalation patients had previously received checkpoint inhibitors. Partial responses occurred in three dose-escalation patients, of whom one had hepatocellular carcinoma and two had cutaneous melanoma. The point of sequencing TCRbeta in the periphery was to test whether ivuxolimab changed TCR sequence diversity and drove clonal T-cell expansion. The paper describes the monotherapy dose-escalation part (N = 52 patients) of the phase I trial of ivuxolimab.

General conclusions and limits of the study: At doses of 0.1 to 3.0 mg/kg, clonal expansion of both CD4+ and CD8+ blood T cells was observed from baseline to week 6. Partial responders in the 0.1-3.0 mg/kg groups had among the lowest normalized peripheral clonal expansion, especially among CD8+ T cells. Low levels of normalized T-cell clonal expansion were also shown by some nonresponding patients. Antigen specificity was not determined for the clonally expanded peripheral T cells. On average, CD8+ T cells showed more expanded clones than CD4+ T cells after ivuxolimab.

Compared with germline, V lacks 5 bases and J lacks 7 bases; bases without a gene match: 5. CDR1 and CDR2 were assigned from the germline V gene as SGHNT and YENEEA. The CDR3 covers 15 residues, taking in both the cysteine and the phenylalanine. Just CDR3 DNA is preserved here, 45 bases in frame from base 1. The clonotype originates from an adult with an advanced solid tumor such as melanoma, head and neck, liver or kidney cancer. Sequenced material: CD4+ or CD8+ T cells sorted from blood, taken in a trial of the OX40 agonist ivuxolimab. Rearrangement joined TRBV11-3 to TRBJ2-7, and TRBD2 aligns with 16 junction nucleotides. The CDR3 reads CASSPGTSGGEEQYF. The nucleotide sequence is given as TGTGCCAGCAGCCCCGGGACTAGCGGGGGGGAAGAGCAGTACTTC. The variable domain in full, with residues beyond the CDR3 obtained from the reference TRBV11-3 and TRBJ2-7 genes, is EAGVVQSPRYKIIEKKQPVAFWCNPISGHNTLYWYLQNLGQGPELLIRYENEEAVDDSQLPKDRFSAERLKGVDSTLKIQPAELGDSAVYLCASSPGTSGGEEQYFGPGTRLTVT.